The present T cell receptor (beta chain) was sequenced within a study of blood T cells in healthy people across ages. Whole-study findings and limits: Diversity was higher, and naive CD4+ cells more numerous, in long-lived donors than in aged donors. A roughly linear age-dependent decrease characterized TCR beta diversity per million T cells.

Turning to this clonotype: The antigen is not known.

Germline assignment: CDR1 DFQATT and CDR2 SNEGSKA (reference sequence). This CDR3 region has 13 residues. V was cut by 5 bases and J by 6 bases, with 14 bases left in between. With a J-beta primer mix and a sample-barcoded 5' primer, a second PCR ran about 7 to 12 cycles. Every cDNA was tagged by a template-switch adaptor with 12 random nucleotides. All samples yielded 3 million or more CDR3-containing paired-end reads. In TCRdb, the 5' RACE reads were re-called with MiXCR into one record per CDR3 protein. The table has over a million distinct CDR3 sequences, about 45% seen once; the top ten hold less than 5%.

The origin of this receptor is a woman aged 18-35 years in good health. Input material: blood. The chain carries TRBV20-1 and TRBJ1-5, with a tentative D call TRBD1 (6 bases). The CDR3 nucleotides read TGCAGTGCTCTTGCAGAGGGGGGTCAGCCCCAGCATTTT. Its translation: CSALAEGGQPQHF.